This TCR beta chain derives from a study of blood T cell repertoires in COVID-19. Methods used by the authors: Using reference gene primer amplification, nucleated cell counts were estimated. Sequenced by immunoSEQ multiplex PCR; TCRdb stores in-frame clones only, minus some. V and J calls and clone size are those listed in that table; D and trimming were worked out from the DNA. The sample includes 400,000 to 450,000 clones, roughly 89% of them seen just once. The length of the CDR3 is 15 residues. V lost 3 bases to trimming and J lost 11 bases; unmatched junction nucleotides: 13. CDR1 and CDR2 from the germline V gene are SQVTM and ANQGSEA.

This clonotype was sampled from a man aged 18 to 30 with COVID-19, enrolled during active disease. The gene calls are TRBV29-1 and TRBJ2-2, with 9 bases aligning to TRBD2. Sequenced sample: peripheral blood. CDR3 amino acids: CSVETGTSMSFELFF. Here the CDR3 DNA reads TGCAGCGTTGAGACAGGGACTAGCATGTCGTTCGAGCTGTTTTTT.